A single sample is the source of the 29 T cell receptor beta chains below, sequenced in a study of T-cell memory formation after mild COVID-19. One entry per CDR3 protein, called by TCRdb with MiXCR from the 5' RACE reads. The data hold approximately 100,000 distinct CDR3 sequences, with around 10% observed a single time. The specimen sequenced was PBMCs or a T cell subset sorted from them (not recorded which). Receptors originate from a man aged 18 to 30 who had mild COVID-19 (a few samples of this study predate the infection). Cell type and time point are not known.

The chain has TRBV11-2 and TRBJ1-1; tentatively, D is TRBD1 (5 bases). Germline V CDR1 and CDR2: SGHAT, FQNNGV. Trimming pared 1 base from V and 11 bases from J, leaving 14 bases between. This CDR3 has 13 amino acids. CDR3 sequence (DNA): TGTGCCAGCAGCTTAGTCCGGGAGGGGAATGCTTTCTTT. Its translation is CASSLVREGNAFF.

This chain connects TRBV12-3 or TRBV12-4 to TRBJ1-5; D unclear. CDR3 length: 13 residues. V lost 6 bases and J lost 3, with 9 bases in between. In DNA form, the CDR3 reads TGTGCCAGCAGACGGGCCCTCAATCAGCCCCAGCATTTT. It specifies CASRRALNQPQHF.

A few counts support this clonotype. The V gene is TRBV7-2, the J gene TRBJ2-7; 11 bases are shared with TRBD1. The V gene end was trimmed by 4 bases and the J gene end by 3 bases; junction bases not matched to a gene: 2. The CDR3 totals 14 residues. Germline V gives CDR1 SGHTA, CDR2 FQGNSA. In DNA, the CDR3 is TGTGCCAGCAGCTGGGGACAGGGGGACTACGAGCAGTACTTC. It yields the protein CASSWGQGDYEQYF.

The J gene is TRBJ2-7, the V gene TRBV29-1, with D hard to call. CDR3 size: 13 residues. The V gene lost 3 bases and the J gene lost 3 bases, with 12 bases spanning the gap. CDR1 SQVTM and CDR2 ANQGSEA come from the germline V gene. The CDR3: CSVEGSGIYEQYF. For the CDR3, the DNA is TGCAGCGTTGAGGGTAGTGGGATCTACGAGCAGTACTTC.

The chain uses TRBV12-3 or TRBV12-4 and TRBJ1-1; tentative D call: TRBD1 (6 bases). The V gene lost 5 bases and the J gene lost 7 bases, with 17 bases spanning the gap. The CDR3 is 14 amino acids. This CDR3 reads CASSPASGAIEAFF. The CDR3 nucleotides read TGTGCCAGCAGTCCCGCCTCGGGGGCTATTGAAGCTTTCTTT.

The sample holds many counts of this clonotype. The chain carries TRBV4-3 and TRBJ2-3; D not resolved. The V gene's germline CDR1 is LGHNA and CDR2 YSLEER. The V gene lost 0 bases and the J gene lost 6 bases, with 4 bases spanning the gap. The CDR3 covers 12 residues. This CDR3 is CASSQDLDTQYF. CDR3 in DNA: TGCGCCAGCAGCCAAGATCTTGATACGCAGTATTTT.

The chain combines TRBV27 with TRBJ2-3; D is unresolved. The CDR3 is 10 amino acids. CDR1 and CDR2 (germline): MNHEY, SMNVEV (reference sequence). Trimming left V 7 bases short and J 5 bases short, with 4 bases between. The CDR3 loop reads CASTGDTQYF. CDR3 coding DNA: TGTGCCAGCACCGGAGATACGCAGTATTTT.

The rearrangement joins TRBV4-2 to TRBJ2-5; the D gene is possibly TRBD1 (5 bases). CDR3 length: 14 amino acids. V was shortened by 5 bases and J by 3 bases, with 13 bases between the two germline ends. Germline V gene lookup returns CDR1 LGHNA and CDR2 YNFKEQ. The CDR3 region has the DNA TGTGCCAGCAGCACTCAGGGTCCGGAAGAGACCCAGTACTTC. Protein product: CASSTQGPEETQYF.

The chain employs TRBV7-3 and TRBJ1-1; D gene uncertain. Trimming took off 6 bases at V and 3 bases at J, with 20 bases between the two ends. Germline CDR1 reads SGHTA; CDR2 reads FQGTGA. The CDR3 contains 16 residues. CDR3 protein: CASSPLGSGSDTEAFF. The CDR3 DNA reads as TGTGCCAGCAGTCCGTTGGGATCGGGTTCGGACACTGAAGCTTTCTTT.

The chain combines TRBV7-8 with TRBJ1-1; no clear D gene. Germline CDR1 is SGHVS and CDR2 is FQNEAQ. This CDR3 region has 12 residues. Trimming took 3 bases from V and 5 from J, leaving 7 bases between them. CDR3 sequence reads: CASSFTETEAFF. CDR3 sequence (DNA): TGTGCCAGCAGCTTTACGGAGACTGAAGCTTTCTTT.

The rearrangement links TRBV6-2 or TRBV6-3 to TRBJ2-6; D is unclear. The CDR3 loop spans 12 amino acids. Germline V gene lookup returns CDR1 MNHEY and CDR2 SVGEGT. V lost 8 bases and J lost 2, with 4 bases in between. The CDR3 region is CASDTGANVLTF. The CDR3 nucleotides are TGTGCCAGCGACACTGGGGCCAACGTCCTGACTTTC.

CDR3 region: CASSSGLAGANYNEQFF. CDR3 nucleotides: TGCGCCAGCAGCTCGGGACTAGCGGGGGCCAACTACAATGAGCAGTTCTTC. The J gene is TRBJ2-1, the V gene TRBV5-1; 14 bases are shared with TRBD2. The CDR3 is 17 residues long. Trimming took 3 bases from V and 3 from J; bases not matched to a gene: 5. Germline V gene lookup returns CDR1 SGHRS and CDR2 YFSETQ.

This clonotype was seen repeatedly, ten times or more. This rearrangement joins TRBV4-2 to TRBJ2-1; the match to TRBD2 covers 10 bases. Germline V gene sequence: CDR1 LGHNA, CDR2 YNFKEQ. Trimming removed 2 bases from V and 4 bases from J; junction bases left unmatched: 8. The CDR3 is made up of 17 amino acids. The CDR3 reads CASSQNLPSGGYNEQFF. The CDR3 DNA reads TGTGCCAGCAGCCAAAACTTACCTAGCGGGGGATACAATGAGCAGTTCTTC.

This clonotype was counted ten times or more. CDR3 sequence reads: CSARARNYGYTF. DNA for the CDR3: TGCAGTGCTAGGGCAAGGAACTATGGCTACACCTTC. This chain links TRBV20-1 with TRBJ1-2; no clear D gene. The CDR3 has 12 residues. Germline assignment: CDR1 DFQATT and CDR2 SNEGSKA (reference sequence). The V gene lost 3 bases and the J gene lost 2 bases, with 7 bases spanning the gap.

This clonotype was seen repeatedly, ten times or more. The genes are TRBV7-2 and TRBJ1-2; D perhaps matches TRBD1 (5 bases). The germline V gene has CDR1 SGHTA and CDR2 FQGNSA. The length of the CDR3 is 14 residues. Trimming took off 4 bases at V and 4 bases at J, with 13 bases between the two ends. CDR3 residues: CASSSPGRVYGYTF. CDR3 nucleotide sequence: TGTGCCAGCAGCTCCCCGGGCAGGGTCTATGGCTACACCTTC. Full variable domain (outside the CDR3, taken from reference TRBV7-2 and TRBJ1-2): GAGVSQSPSNKVTEKGKDVELRCDPISGHTALYWYRQSLGQGLEFLIYFQGNSAPDKSGLPSDRFSAERTGGSVSTLTIQRTQQEDSAVYLCASSSPGRVYGYTFGSGTRLTVV.

This clonotype showed up just once. V usage is TRBV7-3 and J usage is TRBJ2-6; tentatively, D is TRBD1 (6 bases). The V and J ends lost 7 bases and 0 bases respectively, with 16 bases between them. Looked up from germline, CDR1 is SGHTA and CDR2 is FQGTGA. The CDR3 runs to 17 residues. The CDR3 DNA reads as TGTGCCAGCATCGTGTCCGGGACACCCTCTGGGGCCAACGTCCTGACTTTC. It translates to CASIVSGTPSGANVLTF.

This clonotype came up a few times. The chain employs TRBV6-5 and TRBJ2-1; D is unresolved. Trimming removed 4 bases at V and 0 bases at J, with 7 bases between. CDR1 is MNHEY, CDR2 SVGAGI, per germline. The CDR3 runs 14 residues. The CDR3 DNA is TGTGCCAGCAGTTTTACCCCCTCCTACAATGAGCAGTTCTTC. It yields the protein CASSFTPSYNEQFF.

This clonotype has more than one count but fewer than ten. The genes are TRBV5-6 and TRBJ1-2; 7 nucleotides align to TRBD1. The V gene's germline CDR1 is SGHDT and CDR2 YYEEEE. This CDR3 is built from 19 residues. V shed 1 base, J shed 2 bases, and the junction held 17 bases outside the gene matches. The CDR3 region is CASSLMGRQGITPNYGYTF. CDR3 bases: TGTGCCAGCAGCTTGATGGGCCGACAGGGAATAACCCCCAACTATGGCTACACCTTC.

The rearrangement links TRBV29-1 to TRBJ1-1, with 9 bases lining up with TRBD1. Per the germline V gene, CDR1 is SQVTM and CDR2 is ANQGSEA. The length of the CDR3 is 13 residues. V shed 7 bases, J shed 4 bases, and the junction held 7 bases outside the gene matches. CDR3 DNA: TGCAGCGGGCTGACAGGGGGAGTCACTGAAGCTTTCTTT. The encoded protein is CSGLTGGVTEAFF.

This clonotype was recorded a few times. V gene TRBV5-6 combines with J gene TRBJ1-6; 9 nucleotides match TRBD1. This CDR3 contains 13 residues. V shed 4 bases and J 9 bases; nucleotides not matched to a gene: 2. Per germline, CDR1 SGHDT and CDR2 YYEEEE. CDR3 DNA sequence: TGTGCCAGCAGCGGGACAGGGTCTTCACCCCTCCACTTT. It encodes CASSGTGSSPLHF.

This clonotype was seen ten or more times. The chain is built from TRBV12-3 or TRBV12-4 and TRBJ2-7; the match to TRBD1 covers 7 bases. V was pared by 7 bases and J by 2 bases, with 8 bases of the junction left unmatched. The length of the CDR3 is 14 residues. Here the CDR3 DNA reads TGTGCCAGCATCACCCTGACAGGGACCTACGAGCAGTACTTC. Translated: CASITLTGTYEQYF.

The chain carries TRBV30 and TRBJ1-1; TRBD1 aligns across 7 bases. CDR3 length equals 11 residues. Per the germline V gene, CDR1 is GTSNPN and CDR2 is SVGIG (reference sequence). Germline trimming cut 7 bases from V and 5 bases from J; bases unmatched to any gene: 4. CDR3 protein: CASYRGTEAFF. In DNA form, the CDR3 reads TGTGCCTCATACAGGGGAACTGAAGCTTTCTTT.

The V call is TRBV23-1, the J call TRBJ2-2, with 9 bases aligning to TRBD1. TRBV23-1 is filed as an ORF, its function uncertain. J lost 3 bases, V lost 10 bases, and 9 bases had no gene match. The CDR3 has 15 amino acids. Written as DNA, the CDR3 is TGCGCCAACAACAGGGGGCGCGGGGACACCGGGGAGCTGTTTTTT. Translation: CANNRGRGDTGELFF.

The gene calls are TRBV28 and TRBJ2-7, with 9 nucleotides matching TRBD1. Germline CDR1 MDHEN, CDR2 SYDVKM. The CDR3 is 14 residues long. V lost 4 bases to trimming and J lost 6 bases; unmatched junction nucleotides: 7. The CDR3 region has the DNA TGTGCCAGCAGTTCATGGGACAGGGAGGGCGAGCAGTACGTC. Translation gives CASSSWDREGEQYV.

This clonotype was found a few times. V and J are TRBV6-5 and TRBJ2-7; TRBD1 matches at 8 bases. The CDR3 is 14 amino acids. V lost 6 bases and J lost 4; bases outside the gene matches: 8. Per germline, CDR1 MNHEY and CDR2 SVGAGI. The CDR3 is CASSSTGAGYEQYV. The CDR3 DNA is TGTGCCAGCAGCTCGACAGGGGCGGGGTACGAGCAGTACGTC.

The chain couples TRBV12-3 or TRBV12-4 to TRBJ2-1; no clear D. The CDR3 contains 14 residues. Trimming cost V 3 bases and J 5 bases, with 11 bases left between them. The CDR3 bases are TGTGCCAGCAGTTTGGTTGGATTCCACAATGAGCAGTTCTTC. As protein: CASSLVGFHNEQFF.

This clonotype was observed at least ten times. This chain connects TRBV7-2 to TRBJ1-2, with D possibly matching TRBD1 (5 bases). Deletions cut 5 bases from V and 4 bases from J, with 14 bases between. The CDR3 runs 14 residues. Per the germline V gene, CDR1 is SGHTA and CDR2 is FQGNSA. The DNA for the CDR3 is TGTGCCAGCAGCGCACCGGGACGGAGCTATGGCTACACCTTC. Translated, it gives CASSAPGRSYGYTF.

Only a few counts were recorded for this clonotype. This rearrangement joins TRBV4-1 to TRBJ1-2; TRBD1 agrees at 8 bases. The V gene's germline CDR1 is MGHRA and CDR2 YSYEKL. V dropped 5 bases and J dropped 8; count of bases not matched to a gene: 16. The CDR3 spans 16 residues. The CDR3 region has the DNA TGCGCCAGCAGCTCGCCCGGGACAGGTCGCCCTGGGGGCTACACCTTC. This encodes CASSSPGTGRPGGYTF.

The genes are TRBV7-9 and TRBJ1-1; D gene unclear. Germline lookup yields CDR1 SEHNR and CDR2 FQNEAQ (reference sequence). This CDR3 is built from 14 residues. V lost 6 bases and J lost 4, with 15 bases in between. CDR3 in DNA: TGTGCCAGCAGTCAAGGCGGGTTCGGCACTGAAGCTTTCTTT. This encodes CASSQGGFGTEAFF.